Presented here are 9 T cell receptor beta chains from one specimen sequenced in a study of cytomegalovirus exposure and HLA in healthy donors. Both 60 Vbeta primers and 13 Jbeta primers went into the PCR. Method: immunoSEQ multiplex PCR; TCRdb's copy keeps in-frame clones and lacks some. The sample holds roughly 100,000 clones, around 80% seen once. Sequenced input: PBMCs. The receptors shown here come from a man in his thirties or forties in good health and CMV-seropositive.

The CDR3 DNA sequence: TGTGCCTGGAGTCATCAGGCCACTGAAGCTTTCTTT. It encodes CAWSHQATEAFF. This chain links TRBV30 with TRBJ1-1; D is unresolved. The CDR3 spans 12 residues. Germline V CDR1 and CDR2: GTSNPN, SVGIG (reference sequence). V was trimmed by 2 bases and J by 4 bases, leaving 8 bases between them.

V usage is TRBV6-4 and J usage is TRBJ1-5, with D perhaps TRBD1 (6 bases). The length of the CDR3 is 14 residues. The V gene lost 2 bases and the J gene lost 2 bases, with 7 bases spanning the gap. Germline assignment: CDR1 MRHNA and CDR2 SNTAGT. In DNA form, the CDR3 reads TGTGCCAGCAGTGACGCAGGGGGCAATCAGCCCCAGCATTTT. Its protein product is CASSDAGGNQPQHF.

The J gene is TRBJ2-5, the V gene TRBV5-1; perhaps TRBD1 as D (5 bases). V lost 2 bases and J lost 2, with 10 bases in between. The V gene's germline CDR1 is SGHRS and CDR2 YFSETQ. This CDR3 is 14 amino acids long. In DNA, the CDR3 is TGCGCCAGCAGCTTTGGACACTTGCAAGAGACCCAGTACTTC. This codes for CASSFGHLQETQYF.

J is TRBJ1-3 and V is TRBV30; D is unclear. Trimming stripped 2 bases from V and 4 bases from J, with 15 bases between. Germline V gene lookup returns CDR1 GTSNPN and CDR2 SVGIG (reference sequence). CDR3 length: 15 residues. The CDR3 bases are TGTGCCTGGAGTAGACTGAACGCCAAAGGAAACACCATATATTTT. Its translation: CAWSRLNAKGNTIYF.

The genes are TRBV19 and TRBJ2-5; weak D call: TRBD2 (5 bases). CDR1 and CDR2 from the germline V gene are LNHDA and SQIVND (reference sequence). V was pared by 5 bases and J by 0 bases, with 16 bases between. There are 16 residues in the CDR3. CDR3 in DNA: TGTGCCAGTAGTTGGCTCCGCGGGCAGAACCAAGAGACCCAGTACTTC. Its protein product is CASSWLRGQNQETQYF. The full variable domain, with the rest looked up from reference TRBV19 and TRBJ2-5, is DGGITQSPKYLFRKEGQNVTLSCEQNLNHDAMYWYRQDPGQGLRLIYYSQIVNDFQKGDIAEGYSVSREKKESFPLTVTSAQKNPTAFYLCASSWLRGQNQETQYFGPGTRLLVL.

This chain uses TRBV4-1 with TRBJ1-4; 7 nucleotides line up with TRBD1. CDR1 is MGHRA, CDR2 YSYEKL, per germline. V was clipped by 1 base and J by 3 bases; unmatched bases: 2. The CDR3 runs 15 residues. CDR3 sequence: CASSQGGQSNEKLFF. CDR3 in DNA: TGCGCCAGCAGCCAAGGGGGACAGTCTAATGAAAAACTGTTTTTT.

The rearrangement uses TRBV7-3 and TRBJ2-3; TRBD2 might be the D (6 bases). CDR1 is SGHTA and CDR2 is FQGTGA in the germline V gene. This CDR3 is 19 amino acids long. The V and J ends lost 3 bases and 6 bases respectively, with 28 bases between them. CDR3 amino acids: CASSFSGTSQRPGSDTQYF. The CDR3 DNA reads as TGTGCCAGCAGCTTCTCGGGGACTTCGCAGCGACCGGGATCGGATACGCAGTATTTT.

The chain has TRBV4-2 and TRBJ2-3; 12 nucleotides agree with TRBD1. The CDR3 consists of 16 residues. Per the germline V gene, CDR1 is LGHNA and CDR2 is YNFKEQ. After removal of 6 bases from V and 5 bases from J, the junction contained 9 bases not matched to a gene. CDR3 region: CASSFPGTGGLDTQYF. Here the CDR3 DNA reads TGTGCCAGCAGTTTTCCCGGGACAGGGGGCCTAGATACGCAGTATTTT.

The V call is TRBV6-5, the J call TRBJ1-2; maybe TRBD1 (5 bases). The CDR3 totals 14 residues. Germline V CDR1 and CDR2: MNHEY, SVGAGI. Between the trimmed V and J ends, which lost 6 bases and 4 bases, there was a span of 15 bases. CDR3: CASRLEQATYGYTF. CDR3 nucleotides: TGTGCCAGCAGATTAGAACAGGCCACCTATGGCTACACCTTC.